This T cell receptor beta chain was captured in a study of cytomegalovirus exposure and HLA in healthy donors. Study results and limitations: Accurate predictions that matched the HLA-A and HLA-B alleles of most subjects were reportedly made from TCR beta sequences. Trimming of TCR beta V- and J-genes showed a link, identified in a later analysis, to a missense DCLRE1C variant.

Looked up from germline, CDR1 is SGHVS and CDR2 is FQNEAQ. Losses at the gene ends were 5 bases for V and 7 bases for J; bases not matched to a gene: 9. This CDR3 has 15 amino acids. It was with 60 Vbeta and 13 Jbeta primers that the PCR ran. Repertoires were generated with immunoSEQ multiplex PCR, while TCRdb's copy carries only in-frame clones and drops some. The table lists 110,000 to 150,000 clones, around 80% of them singletons, with over 2.5% in the top ten. Healthy bone marrow donors made up the donors. Donors sampled were nominally healthy, though unrecorded immune exposures were likely. Comment on this clone: The antigen is unknown.

The origin of this receptor is a female donor in good health and CMV-seronegative. The sequencing input was PBMCs. J is TRBJ1-3 and V is TRBV7-8; 9 bases are a match to TRBD1. CDR3 in amino acids: CASSALGQGLNTIYF. The CDR3 DNA follows: TGTGCCAGCAGCGCCCTGGGACAGGGTTTGAACACCATATATTTT.